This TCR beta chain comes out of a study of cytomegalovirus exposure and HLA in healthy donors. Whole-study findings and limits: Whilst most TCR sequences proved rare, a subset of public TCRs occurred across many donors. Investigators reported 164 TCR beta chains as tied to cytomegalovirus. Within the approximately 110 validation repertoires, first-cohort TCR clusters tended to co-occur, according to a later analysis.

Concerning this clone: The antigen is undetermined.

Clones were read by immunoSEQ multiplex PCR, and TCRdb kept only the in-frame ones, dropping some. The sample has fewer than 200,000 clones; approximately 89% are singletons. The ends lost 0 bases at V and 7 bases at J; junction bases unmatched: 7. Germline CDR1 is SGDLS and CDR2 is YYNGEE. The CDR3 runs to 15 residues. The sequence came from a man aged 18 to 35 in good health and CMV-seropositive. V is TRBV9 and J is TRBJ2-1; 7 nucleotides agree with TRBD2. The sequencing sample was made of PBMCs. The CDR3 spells CASSVVPGGWNEQFF. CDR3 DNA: TGTGCCAGCAGCGTAGTGCCGGGAGGCTGGAATGAGCAGTTCTTC.